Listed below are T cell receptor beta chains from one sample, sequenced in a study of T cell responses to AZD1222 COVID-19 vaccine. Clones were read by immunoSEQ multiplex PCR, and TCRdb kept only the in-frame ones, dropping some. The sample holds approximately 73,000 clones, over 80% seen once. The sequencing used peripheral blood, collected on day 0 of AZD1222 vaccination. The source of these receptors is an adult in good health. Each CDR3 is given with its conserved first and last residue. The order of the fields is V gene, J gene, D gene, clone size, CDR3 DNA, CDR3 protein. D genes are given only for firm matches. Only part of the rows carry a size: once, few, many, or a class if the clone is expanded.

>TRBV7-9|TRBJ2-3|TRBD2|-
TGTGCCGGCGGGACTAGCGGGATAGGGCTGGCGCAGTATTTT
CAGGTSGIGLAQYF
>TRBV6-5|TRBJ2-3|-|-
TGTGCCAGCAGTTACTCCGGGGCAGGTAGTGATACGCAGTATTTT
CASSYSGAGSDTQYF
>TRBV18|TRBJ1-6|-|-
TGTGCCAGCTCACCCTCTTACAGGGAAAATTCACCCCTCCACTTT
CASSPSYRENSPLHF
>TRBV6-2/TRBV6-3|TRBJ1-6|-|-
TGTGCCAGCAGTTCTACAGGGTCGGGATCACCCCTCCACTTT
CASSSTGSGSPLHF
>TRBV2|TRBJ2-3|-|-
TGTGCCAGCTTGTTGAATACGCAGTATTTT
CASLLNTQYF
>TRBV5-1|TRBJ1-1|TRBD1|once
TGCGCCAGCAGCCCCGGGACAGGGGGCCTAAGAGCTGAAGCTTTCTTT
CASSPGTGGLRAEAFF
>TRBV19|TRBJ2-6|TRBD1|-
TGTGCCAGCGACAGGGGTCAGATCTCTGGGGCCAACGTCCTGACTTTC
CASDRGQISGANVLTF
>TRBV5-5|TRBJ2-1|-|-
TGTGCCAGCAGCTTTTTGGGGGAGGGGGCCTACAATGAGCAGTTCTTC
CASSFLGEGAYNEQFF
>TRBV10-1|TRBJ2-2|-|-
TGCGCCAGCAGTGATTATGCCGGGGAGCTGTTTTTT
CASSDYAGELFF
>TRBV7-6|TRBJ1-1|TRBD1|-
TGTGCCAGCAGCTTAAACAGGGGAAGGATGAACACTGAAGCTTTCTTT
CASSLNRGRMNTEAFF
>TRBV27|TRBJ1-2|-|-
TGTGCCAGCAGTTTAAACAGACACTATGGCTACACCTTC
CASSLNRHYGYTF
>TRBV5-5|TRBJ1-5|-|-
TGTGCCAGCAGCTTGGGGTATAGGGACCTTGGGAATCAGCCCCAGCATTTT
CASSLGYRDLGNQPQHF
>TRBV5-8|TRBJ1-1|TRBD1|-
TGTGCCAGCAGCCAGGGGGTTGGTAGGACTGAAGCTTTCTTT
CASSQGVGRTEAFF
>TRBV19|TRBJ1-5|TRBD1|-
TGTGCCAGTAGTATAGGGGGGACAGGCAATCAGCCCCAGCATTTT
CASSIGGTGNQPQHF
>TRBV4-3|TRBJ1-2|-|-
TGCGCCAGCAGCCAAGAGGCCCAGGGGATCGGGAGCTACACCTTC
CASSQEAQGIGSYTF
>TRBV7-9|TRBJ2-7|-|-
TGTGCCAGCAGCTCCACTAGCAGCTACGAGCAGTACTTC
CASSSTSSYEQYF
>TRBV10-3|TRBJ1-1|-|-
TGTGCCATCAGCCTAGAGCCGGGGACTGAAGCTTTCTTT
CAISLEPGTEAFF
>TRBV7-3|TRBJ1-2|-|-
TGTGCCAGCAGCGAACACGCGGGCTATGGCTACACCTTC
CASSEHAGYGYTF
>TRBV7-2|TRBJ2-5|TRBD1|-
TGTGCCAGCAGCCGCCAGGGACAGCCGCAAGAGACCCAGTACTTC
CASSRQGQPQETQYF
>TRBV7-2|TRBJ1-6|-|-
TGTGCCAGCAGCTTAGACGGGCGGTCAGGACCCCTCCACTTT
CASSLDGRSGPLHF
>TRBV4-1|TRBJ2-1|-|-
TGCGCCAGCAGCTGGGAGAGCTCCTACAATGAGCAGTTCTTC
CASSWESSYNEQFF